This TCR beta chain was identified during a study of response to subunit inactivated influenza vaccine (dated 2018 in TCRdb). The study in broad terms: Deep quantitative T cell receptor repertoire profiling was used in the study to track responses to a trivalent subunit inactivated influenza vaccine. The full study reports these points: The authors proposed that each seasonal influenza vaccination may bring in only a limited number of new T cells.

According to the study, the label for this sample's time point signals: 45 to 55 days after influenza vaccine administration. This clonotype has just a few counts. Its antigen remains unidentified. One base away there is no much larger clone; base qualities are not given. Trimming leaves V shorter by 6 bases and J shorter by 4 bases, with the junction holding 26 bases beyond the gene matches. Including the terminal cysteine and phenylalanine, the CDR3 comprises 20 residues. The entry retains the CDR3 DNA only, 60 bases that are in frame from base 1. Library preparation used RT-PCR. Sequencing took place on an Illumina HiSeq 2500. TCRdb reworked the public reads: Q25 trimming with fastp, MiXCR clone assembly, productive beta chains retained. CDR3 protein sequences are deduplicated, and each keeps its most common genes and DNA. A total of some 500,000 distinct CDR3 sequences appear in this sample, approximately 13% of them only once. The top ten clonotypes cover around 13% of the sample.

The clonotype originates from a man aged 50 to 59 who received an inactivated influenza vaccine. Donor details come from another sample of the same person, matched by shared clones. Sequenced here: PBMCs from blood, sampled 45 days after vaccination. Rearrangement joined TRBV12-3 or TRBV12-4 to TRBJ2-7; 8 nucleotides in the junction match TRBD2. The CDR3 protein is CASSHIDGERTSRRYYEQYF. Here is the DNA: TGTGCCAGCAGCCACATTGACGGGGAAAGGACTAGCCGACGCTATTACGAGCAGTACTTC.